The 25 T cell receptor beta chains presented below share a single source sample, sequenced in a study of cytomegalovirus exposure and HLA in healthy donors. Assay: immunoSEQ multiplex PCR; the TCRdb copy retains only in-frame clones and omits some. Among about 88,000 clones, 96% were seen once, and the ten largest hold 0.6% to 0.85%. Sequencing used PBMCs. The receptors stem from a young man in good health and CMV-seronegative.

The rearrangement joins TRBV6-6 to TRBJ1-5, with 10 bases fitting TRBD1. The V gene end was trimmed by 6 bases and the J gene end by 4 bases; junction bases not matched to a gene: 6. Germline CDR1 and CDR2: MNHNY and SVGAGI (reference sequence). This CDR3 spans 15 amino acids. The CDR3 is CASRPRDRGNQPQHF. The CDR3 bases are TGTGCCAGCAGACCCCGGGACAGGGGAAATCAGCCCCAGCATTTT.

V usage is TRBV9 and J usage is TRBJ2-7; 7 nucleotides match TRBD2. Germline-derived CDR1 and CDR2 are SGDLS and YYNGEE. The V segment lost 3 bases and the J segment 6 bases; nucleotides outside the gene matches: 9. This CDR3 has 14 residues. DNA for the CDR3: TGTGCCAGCAGCGCGATTAGCGGGTCGGGCGAGCAGTACTTC. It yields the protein CASSAISGSGEQYF. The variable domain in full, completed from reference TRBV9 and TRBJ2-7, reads DSGVTQTPKHLITATGQRVTLRCSPRSGDLSVYWYQQSLDQGLQFLIQYYNGEERAKGNILERFSAQQFPDLHSELNLSSLELGDSALYFCASSAISGSGEQYFGPGTRLTVT.

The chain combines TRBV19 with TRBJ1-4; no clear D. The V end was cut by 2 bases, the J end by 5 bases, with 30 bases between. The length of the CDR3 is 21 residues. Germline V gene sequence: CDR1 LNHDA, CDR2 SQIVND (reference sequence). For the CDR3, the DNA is TGTGCCAGTAGTATAAAGTCGAGGGAGTTCATCCTATCCCCATGGAATGAAAAACTGTTTTTT. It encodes CASSIKSREFILSPWNEKLFF.

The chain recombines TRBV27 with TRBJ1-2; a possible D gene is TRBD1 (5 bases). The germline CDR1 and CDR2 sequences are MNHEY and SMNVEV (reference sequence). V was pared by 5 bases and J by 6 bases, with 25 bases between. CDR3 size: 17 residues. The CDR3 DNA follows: TGTGCCAGCAGTCCCATTATGGGGATAGGGGAGGGAAATGGCTACACCTTC. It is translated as CASSPIMGIGEGNGYTF.

CDR3 in DNA: TGTGCCAGCAGCCAGACAGGGAGTCGCACAGATACGCAGTATTTT. Translating gives CASSQTGSRTDTQYF. The chain has TRBV6-5 and TRBJ2-3; 7 bases line up with TRBD1. CDR3 length equals 15 residues. Germline CDR1 and CDR2: MNHEY and SVGAGI. Trimming took 6 bases from V and 1 from J; bases not matched to a gene: 7.

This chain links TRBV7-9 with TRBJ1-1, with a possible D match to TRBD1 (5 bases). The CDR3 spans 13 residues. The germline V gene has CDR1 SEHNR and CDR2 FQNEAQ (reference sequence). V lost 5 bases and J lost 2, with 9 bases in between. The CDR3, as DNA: TGTGCCAGCAGCCCGGGACTTAACACTGAAGCTTTCTTT. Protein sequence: CASSPGLNTEAFF. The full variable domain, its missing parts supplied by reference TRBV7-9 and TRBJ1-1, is DTGVSQNPRHKITKRGQNVTFRCDPISEHNRLYWYRQTLGQGPEFLTYFQNEAQLEKSRLLSDRFSAERPKGSFSTLEIQRTEQGDSAMYLCASSPGLNTEAFFGQGTRLTVV.

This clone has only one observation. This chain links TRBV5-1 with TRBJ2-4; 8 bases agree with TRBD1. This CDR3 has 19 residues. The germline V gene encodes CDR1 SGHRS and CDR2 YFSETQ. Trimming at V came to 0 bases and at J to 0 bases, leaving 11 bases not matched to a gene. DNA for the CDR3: TGCGCCAGCAGCTTGGGACAGGGGACGGGGGCTCTAGCCAAAAACATTCAGTACTTC. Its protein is CASSLGQGTGALAKNIQYF.

Here the CDR3 reads CASSLAKDREAFF. The CDR3 nucleotides are TGCGCCAGCAGCTTGGCTAAGGACAGGGAAGCTTTCTTT. The chain carries TRBV5-1 and TRBJ1-1, with 7 bases matching TRBD1. The CDR3 has 13 residues. In germline, CDR1 is SGHRS, CDR2 YFSETQ. Unmatched junction bases numbered 4, after V lost 0 bases and J lost 8 bases.

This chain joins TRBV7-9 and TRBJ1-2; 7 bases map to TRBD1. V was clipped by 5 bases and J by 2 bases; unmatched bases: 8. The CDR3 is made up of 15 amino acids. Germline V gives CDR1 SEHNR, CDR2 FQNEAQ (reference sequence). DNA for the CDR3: TGTGCCAGCAGCCTGTGGGACAGATCCAACTATGGCTACACCTTC. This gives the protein CASSLWDRSNYGYTF.

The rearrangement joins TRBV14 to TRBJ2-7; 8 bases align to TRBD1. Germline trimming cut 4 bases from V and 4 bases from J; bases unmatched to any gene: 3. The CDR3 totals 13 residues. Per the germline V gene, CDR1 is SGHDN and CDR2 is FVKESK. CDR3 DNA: TGTGCCAGCAGCCGACAGGGGAAATACGAGCAGTACGTC. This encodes CASSRQGKYEQYV.

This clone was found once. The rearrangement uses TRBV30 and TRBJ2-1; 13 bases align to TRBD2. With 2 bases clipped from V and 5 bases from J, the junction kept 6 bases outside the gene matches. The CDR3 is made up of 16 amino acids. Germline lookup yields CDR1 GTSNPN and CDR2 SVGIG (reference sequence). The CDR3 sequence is CAWSPRGLAGHNEQFF. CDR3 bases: TGTGCCTGGAGTCCCCGGGGACTAGCGGGACACAATGAGCAGTTCTTC. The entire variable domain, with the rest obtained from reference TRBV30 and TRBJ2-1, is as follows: SQTIHQWPATLVQPVGSPLSLECTVEGTSNPNLYWYRQAAGRGLQLLFYSVGIGQISSEVPQNLSASRPQDRQFILSSKKLLLSDSGFYLCAWSPRGLAGHNEQFFGPGTRLTVL.

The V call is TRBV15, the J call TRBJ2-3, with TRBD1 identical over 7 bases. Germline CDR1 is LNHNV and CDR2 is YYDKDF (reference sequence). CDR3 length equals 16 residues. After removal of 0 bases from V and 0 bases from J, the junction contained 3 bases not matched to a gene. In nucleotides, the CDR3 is TGTGCCACCAGCAGAGAAGGGGGCCCAAGCACAGATACGCAGTATTTT. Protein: CATSREGGPSTDTQYF. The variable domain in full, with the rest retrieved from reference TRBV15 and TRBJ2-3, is DAMVIQNPRYQVTQFGKPVTLSCSQTLNHNVMYWYQQKSSQAPKLLFHYYDKDFNNEADTPDNFQSRRPNTSFCFLDIRSPGLGDTAMYLCATSREGGPSTDTQYFGPGTRLTVL.

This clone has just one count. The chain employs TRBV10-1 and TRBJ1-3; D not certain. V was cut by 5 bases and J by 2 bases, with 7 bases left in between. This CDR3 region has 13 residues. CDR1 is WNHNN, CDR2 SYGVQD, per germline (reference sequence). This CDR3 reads CASSSGAGNTIYF. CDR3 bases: TGCGCCAGCAGTAGCGGTGCTGGAAACACCATATATTTT.

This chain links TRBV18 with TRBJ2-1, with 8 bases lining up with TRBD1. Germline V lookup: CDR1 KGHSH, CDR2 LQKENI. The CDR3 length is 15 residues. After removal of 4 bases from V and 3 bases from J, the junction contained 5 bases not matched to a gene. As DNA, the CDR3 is TGTGCCAGCTCACTTCAGGGGGCAAGCTACAATGAGCAGTTCTTC. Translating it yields CASSLQGASYNEQFF.

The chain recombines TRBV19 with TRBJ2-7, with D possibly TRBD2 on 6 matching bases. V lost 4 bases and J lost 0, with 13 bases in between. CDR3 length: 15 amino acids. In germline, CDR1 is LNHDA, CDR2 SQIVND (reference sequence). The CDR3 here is CASSTRGSSSYEQYV. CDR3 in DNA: TGTGCCAGTAGTACGCGGGGCAGTTCCTCCTACGAGCAGTACGTC.

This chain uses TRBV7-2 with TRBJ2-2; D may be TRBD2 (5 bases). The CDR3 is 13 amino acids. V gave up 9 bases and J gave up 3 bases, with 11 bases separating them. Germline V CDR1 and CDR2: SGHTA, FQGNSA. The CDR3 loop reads CARGLRDTGELFF. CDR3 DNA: TGTGCCAGGGGGTTGCGGGACACCGGGGAGCTGTTTTTT.

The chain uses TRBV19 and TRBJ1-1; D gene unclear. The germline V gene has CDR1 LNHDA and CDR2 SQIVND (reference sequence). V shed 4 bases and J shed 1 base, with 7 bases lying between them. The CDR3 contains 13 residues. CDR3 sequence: CASSTTSNTEAFF. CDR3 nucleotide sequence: TGTGCCAGTAGTACCACATCGAACACTGAAGCTTTCTTT.

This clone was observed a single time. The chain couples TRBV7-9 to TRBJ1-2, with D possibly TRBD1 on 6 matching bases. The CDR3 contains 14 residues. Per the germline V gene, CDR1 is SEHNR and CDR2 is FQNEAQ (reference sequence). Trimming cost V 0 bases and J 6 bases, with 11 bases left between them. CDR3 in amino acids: CASSLALQGHGYTF. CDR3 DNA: TGTGCCAGCAGCTTAGCGCTACAGGGCCATGGCTACACCTTC. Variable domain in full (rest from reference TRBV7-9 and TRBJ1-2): DTGVSQNPRHKITKRGQNVTFRCDPISEHNRLYWYRQTLGQGPEFLTYFQNEAQLEKSRLLSDRFSAERPKGSFSTLEIQRTEQGDSAMYLCASSLALQGHGYTFGSGTRLTVV.

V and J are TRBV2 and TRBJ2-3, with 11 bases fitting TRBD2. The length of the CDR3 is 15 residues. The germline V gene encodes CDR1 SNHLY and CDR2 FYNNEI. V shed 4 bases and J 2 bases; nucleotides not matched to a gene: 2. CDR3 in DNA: TGTGCCAGCAGTGGACTAGCGGGACTCACAGATACGCAGTATTTT. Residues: CASSGLAGLTDTQYF. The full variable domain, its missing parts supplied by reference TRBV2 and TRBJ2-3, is EPEVTQTPSHQVTQMGQEVILRCVPISNHLYFYWYRQILGQKVEFLVSFYNNEISEKSEIFDDQFSVERPDGSNFTLKIRSTKLEDSAMYFCASSGLAGLTDTQYFGPGTRLTVL.

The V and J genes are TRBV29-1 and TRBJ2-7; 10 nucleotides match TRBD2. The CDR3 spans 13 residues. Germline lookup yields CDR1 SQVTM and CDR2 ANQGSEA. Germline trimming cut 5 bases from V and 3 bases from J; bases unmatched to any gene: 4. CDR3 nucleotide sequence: TGCAGCGTTAGGGCTAGCGGGGGCTACGAGCAGTACTTC. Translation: CSVRASGGYEQYF.

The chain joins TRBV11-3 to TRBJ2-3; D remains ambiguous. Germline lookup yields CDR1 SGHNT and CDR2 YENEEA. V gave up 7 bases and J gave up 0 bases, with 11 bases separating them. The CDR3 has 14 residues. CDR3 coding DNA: TGTGCCAGCACCCTAAGATCTAGCACAGATACGCAGTATTTT. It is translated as CASTLRSSTDTQYF.

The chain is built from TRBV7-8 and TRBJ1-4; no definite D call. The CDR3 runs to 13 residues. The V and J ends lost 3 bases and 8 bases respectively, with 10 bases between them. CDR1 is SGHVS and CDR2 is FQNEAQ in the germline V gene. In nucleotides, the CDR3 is TGTGCCAGCAGCTTGGAGGCGGGAGAAAAACTGTTTTTT. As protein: CASSLEAGEKLFF.

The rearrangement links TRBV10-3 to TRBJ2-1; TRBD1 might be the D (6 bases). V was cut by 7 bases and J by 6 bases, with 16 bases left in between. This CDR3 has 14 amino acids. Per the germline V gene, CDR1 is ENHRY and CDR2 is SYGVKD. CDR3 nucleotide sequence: TGTGCCATCAACGGCAGGGGTAAGGGCAATGAGCAGTTCTTC. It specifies CAINGRGKGNEQFF.

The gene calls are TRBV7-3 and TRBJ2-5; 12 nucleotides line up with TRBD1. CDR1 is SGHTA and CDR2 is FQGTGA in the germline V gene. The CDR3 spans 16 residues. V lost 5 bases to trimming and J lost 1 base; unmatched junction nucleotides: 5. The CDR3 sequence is CASSTGQGASQETQYF. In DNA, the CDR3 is TGTGCCAGCAGCACGGGACAGGGGGCATCCCAAGAGACCCAGTACTTC.

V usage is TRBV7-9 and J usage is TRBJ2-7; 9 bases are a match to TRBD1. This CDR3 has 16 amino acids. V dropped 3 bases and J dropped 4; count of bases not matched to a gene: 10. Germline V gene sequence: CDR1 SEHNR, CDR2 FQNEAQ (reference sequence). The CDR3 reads CASSFPGTGSVYEQYF. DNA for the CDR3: TGTGCCAGCAGCTTCCCCGGGACAGGGAGTGTGTACGAGCAGTACTTC.